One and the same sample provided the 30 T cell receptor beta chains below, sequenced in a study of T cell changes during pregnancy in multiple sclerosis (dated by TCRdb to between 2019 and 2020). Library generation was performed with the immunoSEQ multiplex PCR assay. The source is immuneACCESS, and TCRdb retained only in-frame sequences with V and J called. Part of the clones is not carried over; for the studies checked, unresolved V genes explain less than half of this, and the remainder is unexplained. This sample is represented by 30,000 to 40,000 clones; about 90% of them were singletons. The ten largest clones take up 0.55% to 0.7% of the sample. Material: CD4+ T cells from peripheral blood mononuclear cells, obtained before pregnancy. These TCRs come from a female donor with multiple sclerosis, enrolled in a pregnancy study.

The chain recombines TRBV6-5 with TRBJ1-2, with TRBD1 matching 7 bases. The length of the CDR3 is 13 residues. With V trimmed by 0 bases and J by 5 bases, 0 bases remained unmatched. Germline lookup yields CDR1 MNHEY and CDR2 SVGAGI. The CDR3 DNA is TGTGCCAGCAGTTACTCGACAGGGTATGGCTACACCTTC. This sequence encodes CASSYSTGYGYTF.

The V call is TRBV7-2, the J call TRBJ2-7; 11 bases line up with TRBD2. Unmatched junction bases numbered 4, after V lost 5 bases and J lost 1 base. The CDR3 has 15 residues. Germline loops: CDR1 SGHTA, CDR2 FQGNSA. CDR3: CASSTTSGGSYEQYF. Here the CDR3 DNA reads TGTGCCAGCAGCACTACTAGCGGGGGTTCCTACGAGCAGTACTTC.

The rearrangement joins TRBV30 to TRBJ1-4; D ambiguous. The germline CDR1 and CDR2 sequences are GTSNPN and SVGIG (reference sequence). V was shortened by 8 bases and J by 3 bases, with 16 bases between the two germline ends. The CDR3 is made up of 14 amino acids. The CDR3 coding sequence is TGTGCCCTGGAGGAGGGTAGAGCTAATGAAAAACTGTTTTTT. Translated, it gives CALEEGRANEKLFF.

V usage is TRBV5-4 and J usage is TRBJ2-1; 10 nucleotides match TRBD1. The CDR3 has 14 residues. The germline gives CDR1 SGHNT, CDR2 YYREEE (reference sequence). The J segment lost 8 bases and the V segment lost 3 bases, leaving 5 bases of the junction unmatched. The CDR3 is CASSWGQGSDEQFF. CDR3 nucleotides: TGTGCCAGCAGCTGGGGACAGGGGAGCGATGAGCAGTTCTTC.

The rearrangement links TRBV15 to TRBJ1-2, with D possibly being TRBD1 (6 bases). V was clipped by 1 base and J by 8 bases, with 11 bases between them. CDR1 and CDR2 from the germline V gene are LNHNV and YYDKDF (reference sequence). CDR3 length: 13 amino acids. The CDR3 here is CATSRAAGEGYTF. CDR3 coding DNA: TGTGCCACCAGCAGAGCGGCAGGGGAAGGCTACACCTTC.

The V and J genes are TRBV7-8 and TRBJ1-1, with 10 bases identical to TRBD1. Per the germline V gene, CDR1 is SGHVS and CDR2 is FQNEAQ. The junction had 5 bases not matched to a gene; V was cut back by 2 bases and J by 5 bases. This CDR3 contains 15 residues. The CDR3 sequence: CASSLRDRGGTEAFF. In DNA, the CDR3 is TGTGCCAGCAGCTTAAGGGACAGGGGAGGGACTGAAGCTTTCTTT.

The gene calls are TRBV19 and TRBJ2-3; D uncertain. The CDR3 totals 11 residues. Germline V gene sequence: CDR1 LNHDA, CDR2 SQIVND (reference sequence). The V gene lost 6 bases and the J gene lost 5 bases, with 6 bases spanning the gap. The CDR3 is CASRRGDTQYF. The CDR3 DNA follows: TGTGCCAGTAGGCGCGGAGATACGCAGTATTTT. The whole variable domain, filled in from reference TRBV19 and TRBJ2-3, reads DGGITQSPKYLFRKEGQNVTLSCEQNLNHDAMYWYRQDPGQGLRLIYYSQIVNDFQKGDIAEGYSVSREKKESFPLTVTSAQKNPTAFYLCASRRGDTQYFGPGTRLTVL.

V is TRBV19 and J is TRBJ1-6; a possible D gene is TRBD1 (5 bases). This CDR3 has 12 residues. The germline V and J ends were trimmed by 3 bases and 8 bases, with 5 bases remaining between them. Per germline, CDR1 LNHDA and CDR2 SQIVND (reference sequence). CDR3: CASSIRDSPLHF. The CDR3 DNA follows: TGTGCCAGTAGTATCAGGGATTCACCCCTCCACTTT.

CDR3 residues: CASSLVFLARQETQYF. As DNA, the CDR3 is TGTGCCAGCAGCTTAGTATTCCTAGCGAGACAAGAGACCCAGTACTTC. The chain combines TRBV7-2 with TRBJ2-5, with TRBD2 as a possible D gene (6 bases). V was cut by 1 base and J by 2 bases, with 14 bases left in between. Germline loops: CDR1 SGHTA, CDR2 FQGNSA. The CDR3 sequence is 16 residues long. Together with reference TRBV7-2 and TRBJ2-5, the CDR3 gives the full variable domain: GAGVSQSPSNKVTEKGKDVELRCDPISGHTALYWYRQSLGQGLEFLIYFQGNSAPDKSGLPSDRFSAERTGGSVSTLTIQRTQQEDSAVYLCASSLVFLARQETQYFGPGTRLLVL.

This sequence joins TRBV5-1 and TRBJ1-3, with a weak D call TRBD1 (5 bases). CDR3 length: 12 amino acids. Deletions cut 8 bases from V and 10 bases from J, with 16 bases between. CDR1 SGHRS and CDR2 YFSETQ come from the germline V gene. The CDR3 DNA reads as TGCGCCAGTCGGGGGGAGACTGGTACCATATATTTT. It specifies CASRGETGTIYF.

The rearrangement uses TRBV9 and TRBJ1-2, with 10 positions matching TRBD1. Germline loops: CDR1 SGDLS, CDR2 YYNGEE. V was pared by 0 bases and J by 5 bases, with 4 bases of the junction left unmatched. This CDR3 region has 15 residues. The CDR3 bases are TGTGCCAGCAGCGTAGAAAGGGACAGGGGATATGGCTACACCTTC. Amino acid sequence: CASSVERDRGYGYTF.

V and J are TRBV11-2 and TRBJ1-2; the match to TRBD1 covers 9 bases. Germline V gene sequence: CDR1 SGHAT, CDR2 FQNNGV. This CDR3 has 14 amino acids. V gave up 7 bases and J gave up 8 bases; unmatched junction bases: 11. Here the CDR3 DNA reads TGTGCCAGCACATATTACAGGGGGCTCGGGGGCTACACCTTC. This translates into CASTYYRGLGGYTF.

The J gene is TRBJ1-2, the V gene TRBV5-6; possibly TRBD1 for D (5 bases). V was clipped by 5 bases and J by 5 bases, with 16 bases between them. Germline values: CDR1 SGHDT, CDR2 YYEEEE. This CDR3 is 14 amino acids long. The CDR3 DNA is TGTGCCAGCAGGACCCCACGGGAGGGGTATGGCTACACCTTC. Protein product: CASRTPREGYGYTF.

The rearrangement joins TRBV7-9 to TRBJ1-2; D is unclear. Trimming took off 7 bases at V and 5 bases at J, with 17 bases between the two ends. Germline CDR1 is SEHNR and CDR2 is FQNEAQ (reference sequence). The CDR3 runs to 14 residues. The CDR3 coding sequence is TGTGCCAGCAACCGGCTGACTCATATGTATGGCTACACCTTC. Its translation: CASNRLTHMYGYTF. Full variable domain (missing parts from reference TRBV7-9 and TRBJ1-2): DTGVSQNPRHKITKRGQNVTFRCDPISEHNRLYWYRQTLGQGPEFLTYFQNEAQLEKSRLLSDRFSAERPKGSFSTLEIQRTEQGDSAMYLCASNRLTHMYGYTFGSGTRLTVV.

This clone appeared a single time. The CDR3, as DNA: TGTGCCAGCGCCTCTAGCGTGAGGTTTCGAAATGAGCAGTTCTTC. The encoded protein is CASASSVRFRNEQFF. This sequence joins TRBV28 and TRBJ2-1, with D possibly TRBD2 on 6 matching bases. The CDR3 is made up of 15 amino acids. The V gene lost 8 bases and the J gene lost 7 bases, with 21 bases spanning the gap. The V gene's germline CDR1 is MDHEN and CDR2 SYDVKM. The whole variable domain, remainder taken from reference TRBV28 and TRBJ2-1, is DVKVTQSSRYLVKRTGEKVFLECVQDMDHENMFWYRQDPGLGLRLIYFSYDVKMKEKGDIPEGYSVSREKKERFSLILESASTNQTSMYLCASASSVRFRNEQFFGPGTRLTVL.

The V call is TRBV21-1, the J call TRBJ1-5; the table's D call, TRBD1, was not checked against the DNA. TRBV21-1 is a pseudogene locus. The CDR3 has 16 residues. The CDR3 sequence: CASSNPRQGKNQPQHF. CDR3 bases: TGTGCCAGCAGCAACCCGCGACAGGGGAAAAATCAGCCCCAGCATTTT.

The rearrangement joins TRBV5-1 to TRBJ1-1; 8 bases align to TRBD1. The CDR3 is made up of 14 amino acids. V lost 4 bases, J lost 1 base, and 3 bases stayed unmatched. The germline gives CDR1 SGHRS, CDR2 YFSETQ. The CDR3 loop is CASSGQGANTEAFF. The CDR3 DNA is TGCGCCAGCAGCGGGCAGGGGGCGAACACTGAAGCTTTCTTT.

The CDR3 nucleotides are TGCGCCAGCAGCCAAGGGCCACGACAGCTATCCGAGCAGTACTTC. Its protein product is CASSQGPRQLSEQYF. The chain combines TRBV4-3 with TRBJ2-7; a weak D match, TRBD1 (5 bases). Germline V gene lookup returns CDR1 LGHNA and CDR2 YSLEER. V lost 1 base, J lost 6 bases, and 16 bases lay in between. The CDR3 has 15 amino acids.

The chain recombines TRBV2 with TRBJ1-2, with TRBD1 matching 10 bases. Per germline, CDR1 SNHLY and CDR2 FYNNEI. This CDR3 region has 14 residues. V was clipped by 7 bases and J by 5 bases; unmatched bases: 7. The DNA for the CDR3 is TGTGCCAGCATGAGGGGACAGGGGAATTATGGCTACACCTTC. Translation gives CASMRGQGNYGYTF.

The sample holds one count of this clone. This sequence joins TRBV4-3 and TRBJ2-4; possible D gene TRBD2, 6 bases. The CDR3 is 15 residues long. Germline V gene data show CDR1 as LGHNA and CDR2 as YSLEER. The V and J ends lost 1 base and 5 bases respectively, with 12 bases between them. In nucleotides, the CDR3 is TGCGCCAGCAGCCAAGGTTGGGGAGGCCAAAACATTCAGTACTTC. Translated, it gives CASSQGWGGQNIQYF.

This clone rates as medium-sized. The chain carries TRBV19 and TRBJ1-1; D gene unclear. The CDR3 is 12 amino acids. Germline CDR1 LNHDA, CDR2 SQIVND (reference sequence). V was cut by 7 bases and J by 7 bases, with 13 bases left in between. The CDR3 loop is CASKSNRGEAFF. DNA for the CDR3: TGTGCCAGTAAGTCAAATCGAGGTGAAGCTTTCTTT. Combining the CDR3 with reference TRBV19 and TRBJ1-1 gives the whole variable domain DGGITQSPKYLFRKEGQNVTLSCEQNLNHDAMYWYRQDPGQGLRLIYYSQIVNDFQKGDIAEGYSVSREKKESFPLTVTSAQKNPTAFYLCASKSNRGEAFFGQGTRLTVV.

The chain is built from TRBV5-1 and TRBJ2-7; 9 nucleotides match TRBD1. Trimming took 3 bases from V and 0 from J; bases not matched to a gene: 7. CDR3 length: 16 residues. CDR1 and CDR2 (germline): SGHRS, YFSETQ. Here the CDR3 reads CASSWGQGRSSYEQYF. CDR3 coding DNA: TGCGCCAGCAGCTGGGGACAGGGCCGGAGCTCCTACGAGCAGTACTTC. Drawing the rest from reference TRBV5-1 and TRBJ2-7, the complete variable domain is KAGVTQTPRYLIKTRGQQVTLSCSPISGHRSVSWYQQTPGQGLQFLFEYFSETQRNKGNFPGRFSGRQFSNSRSEMNVSTLELGDSALYLCASSWGQGRSSYEQYFGPGTRLTVT.

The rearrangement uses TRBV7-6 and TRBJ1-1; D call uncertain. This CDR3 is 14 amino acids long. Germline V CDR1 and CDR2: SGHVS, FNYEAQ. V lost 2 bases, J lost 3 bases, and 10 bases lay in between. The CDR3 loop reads CASSLSYLDTEAFF. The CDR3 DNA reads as TGTGCCAGCAGCTTATCTTATCTTGACACTGAAGCTTTCTTT.

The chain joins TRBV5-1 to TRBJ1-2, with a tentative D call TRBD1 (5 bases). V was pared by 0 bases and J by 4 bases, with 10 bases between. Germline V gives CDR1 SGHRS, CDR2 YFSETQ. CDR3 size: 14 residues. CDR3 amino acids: CASSLAGGGYGYTF. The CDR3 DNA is TGCGCCAGCAGCTTGGCGGGGGGAGGCTATGGCTACACCTTC. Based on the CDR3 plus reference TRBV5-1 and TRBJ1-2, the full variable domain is KAGVTQTPRYLIKTRGQQVTLSCSPISGHRSVSWYQQTPGQGLQFLFEYFSETQRNKGNFPGRFSGRQFSNSRSEMNVSTLELGDSALYLCASSLAGGGYGYTFGSGTRLTVV.

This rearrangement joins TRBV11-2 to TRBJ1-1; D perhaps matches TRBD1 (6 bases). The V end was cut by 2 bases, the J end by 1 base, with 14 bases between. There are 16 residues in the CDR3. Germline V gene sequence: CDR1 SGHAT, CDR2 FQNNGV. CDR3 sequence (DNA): TGTGCCAGCAGCTTAAAGGGGGGGGGTCGGAACACTGAAGCTTTCTTT. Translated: CASSLKGGGRNTEAFF.

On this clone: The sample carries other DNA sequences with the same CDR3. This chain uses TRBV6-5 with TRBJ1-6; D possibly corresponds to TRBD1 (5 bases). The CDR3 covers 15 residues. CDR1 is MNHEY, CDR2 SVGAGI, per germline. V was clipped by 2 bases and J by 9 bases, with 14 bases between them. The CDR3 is CASSYGARVRSPLHF. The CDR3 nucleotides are TGTGCCAGCAGTTACGGGGCCAGGGTCCGTTCACCCCTCCACTTT.

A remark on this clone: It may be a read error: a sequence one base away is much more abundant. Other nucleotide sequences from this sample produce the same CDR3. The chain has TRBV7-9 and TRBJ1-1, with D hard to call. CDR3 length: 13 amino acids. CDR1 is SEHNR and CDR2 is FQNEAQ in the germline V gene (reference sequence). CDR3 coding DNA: TGCGCCAGCAGCTTAGTAAAGGCGACAGAAGCTTTCTTT. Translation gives CASSLVKATEAFF.

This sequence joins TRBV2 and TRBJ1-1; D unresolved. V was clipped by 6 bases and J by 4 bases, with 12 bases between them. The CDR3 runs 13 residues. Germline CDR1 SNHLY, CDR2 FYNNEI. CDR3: CASSPAEGTEAFF. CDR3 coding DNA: TGTGCCAGCAGCCCCGCCGAGGGCACTGAAGCTTTCTTT.

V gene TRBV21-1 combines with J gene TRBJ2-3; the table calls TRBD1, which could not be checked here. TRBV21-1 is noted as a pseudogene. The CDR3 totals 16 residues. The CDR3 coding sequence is TGTGCCAGCAGCATCCCGCGGGACAGGGTTACAGATACGCAGTATTTT. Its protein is CASSIPRDRVTDTQYF.

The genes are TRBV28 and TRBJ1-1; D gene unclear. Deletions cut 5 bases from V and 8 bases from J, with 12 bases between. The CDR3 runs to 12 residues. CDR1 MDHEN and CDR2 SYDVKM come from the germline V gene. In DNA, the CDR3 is TGTGCCAGCAGTGTCCCCGGGTACGAAGCTTTCTTT. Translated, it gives CASSVPGYEAFF.